The text below deals with one T cell receptor (beta chain). Its target is unknown. TCRdb reprocessed the 5' RACE reads and keeps a single row for each CDR3 protein, giving no DNA. Its clone listing holds around 380,000 distinct CDR3 sequences. This sample is part of a study of T cells expressing NK-cell markers. At the level of the study: Each TCR beta repertoire originated in sorted T cells that were CD3+CD56+NKG2C+, CD3+CD56+NKG2C- or CD3+CD56-NKG2C+.

Study-level points and caveats: In 5 or 6 donors, dominant CD3+CD56+NKG2C+ clonotypes ranked among the top 10 CD8+ clonotypes. The leading position in the CD3+CD56-NKG2C+ fraction of a few donors also went to these clonotypes.

The CDR3 has 11 residues. Germline assignment: CDR1 MGHDK and CDR2 SYGVNS. The rearrangement links TRBV25-1 to TRBJ2-2. The TCR originated in a woman aged 50 to 65 in good health. The sequencing input was blood T cells: a sorted CD56 or NKG2C T cell subset, CD4+ or CD8+ T cells, or bulk PBMC T cells (not recorded which). This chain's CDR3 is CASSDIGELFF.